This T cell receptor (beta chain) was identified in a study of shared clonotypes between healthy human individuals. Clones were sequenced by immunoSEQ multiplex PCR, and TCRdb holds only the in-frame ones, with some missing. The sample holds some 2 million clones; over 85% are singletons and the top ten take around 1.2%. Naive CD8 cells, CD45RO-negative and positively selected for CCR7, excluded terminally differentiated effector memory CD45RA+ cells. Study conclusions and caveats: Non-shared clonotypes showed lower generation probabilities than clonotypes common to all four donors.

This clone has a single count. The target antigen is unknown. Material for sequencing was naive CD8+ T cells sorted from blood. The source of this sequence is a man between 18 and 35 years old in good health.

Here the CDR3 DNA reads TGTGCCACAGGACAGGAGAACACCGGGGAGCTGTTTTTT. This gives the protein CATGQENTGELFF. The rearrangement joins TRBV27 to TRBJ2-2, with TRBD1 matching over 7 bases. Germline CDR1 is MNHEY and CDR2 is SMNVEV (reference sequence). This CDR3 has 13 residues. Unmatched junction bases numbered 3, after V lost 10 bases and J lost 1 base.